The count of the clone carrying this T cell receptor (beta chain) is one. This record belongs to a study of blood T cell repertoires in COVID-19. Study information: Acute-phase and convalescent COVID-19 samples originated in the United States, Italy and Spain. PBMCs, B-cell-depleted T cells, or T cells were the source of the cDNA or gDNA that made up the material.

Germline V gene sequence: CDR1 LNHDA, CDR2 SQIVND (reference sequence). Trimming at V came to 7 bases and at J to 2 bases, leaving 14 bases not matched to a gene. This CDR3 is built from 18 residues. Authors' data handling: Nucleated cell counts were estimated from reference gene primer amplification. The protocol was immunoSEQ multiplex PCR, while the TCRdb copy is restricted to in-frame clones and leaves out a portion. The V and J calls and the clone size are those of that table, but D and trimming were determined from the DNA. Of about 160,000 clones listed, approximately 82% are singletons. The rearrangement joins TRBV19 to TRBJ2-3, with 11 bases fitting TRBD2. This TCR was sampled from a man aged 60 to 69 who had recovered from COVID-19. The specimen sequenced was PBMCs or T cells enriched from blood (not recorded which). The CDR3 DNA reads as TGTGCCAGTACCCGGGGGCTAGCGGGAGGCCGGAACACAGATACGCAGTATTTT. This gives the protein CASTRGLAGGRNTDTQYF.